The T cell receptor beta chain under discussion was sequenced for a study of T cells in Graves' hyperthyroidism and ophthalmopathy. Overall study results and limits: The model predicted ophthalmopathy a median 6.5 months before onset.

A lack of ophthalmopathy progression within 18 months defined stable Graves' hyperthyroidism. The study enrolled patients aged 18 to 65 with newly diagnosed hyperthyroidism of under 2 months' duration. Per germline, CDR1 SQVTM and CDR2 ANQGSEA. The CDR3 spans 16 residues. V lost 6 bases and J lost 1; bases outside the gene matches: 13. TCR beta CDR3 region amplification was performed from RNA transcripts. TCR CDR3 underwent first-round RT-PCR with the HTBI primer set. TCRdb itself ran the multiplex PCR reads through MiXCR, one entry per CDR3 protein. The table has some 510,000 distinct CDR3 sequences, more than 45% seen once. As for this clonotype: What it binds is not known.

The sequencing sample was made of peripheral blood or thyroid tissue (not recorded which). This receptor was taken from a woman aged 18-29 years with Graves' hyperthyroidism. The chain has TRBV29-1 and TRBJ2-7, with 9 bases that match TRBD2. CDR3 amino acids: CSVPGYSGRGSYEQYF. The CDR3 bases are TGCAGCGTCCCAGGGTATAGCGGGAGAGGTTCCTACGAGCAGTACTTC.